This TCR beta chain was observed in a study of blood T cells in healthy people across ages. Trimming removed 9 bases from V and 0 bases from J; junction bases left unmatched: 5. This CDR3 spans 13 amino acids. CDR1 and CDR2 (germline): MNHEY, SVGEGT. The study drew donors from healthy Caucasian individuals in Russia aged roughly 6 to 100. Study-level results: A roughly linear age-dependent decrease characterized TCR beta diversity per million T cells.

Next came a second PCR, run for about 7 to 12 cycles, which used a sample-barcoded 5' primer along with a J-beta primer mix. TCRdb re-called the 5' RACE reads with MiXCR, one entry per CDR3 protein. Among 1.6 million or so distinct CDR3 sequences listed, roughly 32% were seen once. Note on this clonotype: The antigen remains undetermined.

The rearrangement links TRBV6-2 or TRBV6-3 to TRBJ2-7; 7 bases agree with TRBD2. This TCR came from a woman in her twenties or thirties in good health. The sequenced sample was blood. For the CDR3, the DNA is TGTGCCAGTCGACTAGCTCGCTCCTACGAGCAGTACTTC. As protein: CASRLARSYEQYF.